This T cell receptor beta chain was captured by sequencing in a study of response to subunit inactivated influenza vaccine. TCRdb ran MiXCR on the RT-PCR reads and lists one entry per CDR3 protein. The table records fewer than 550,000 distinct CDR3 sequences, about 25% of them present only once. This CDR3 is 14 amino acids long. Germline V lookup: CDR1 LNHNV, CDR2 YYDKDF (reference sequence). V gave up 8 bases and J gave up 1 base; unmatched junction bases: 5. The rearrangement links TRBV15 to TRBJ2-5, with 9 positions matching TRBD2. This receptor was obtained from a man over 45 who received an inactivated influenza vaccine. The source was CD4+ T cells sorted from PBMCs, collected about 5 days after vaccination. CDR3 protein: CATGLTSGQETQYF. CDR3 in DNA: TGTGCCACCGGTCTGACTAGCGGCCAAGAGACCCAGTACTTC.